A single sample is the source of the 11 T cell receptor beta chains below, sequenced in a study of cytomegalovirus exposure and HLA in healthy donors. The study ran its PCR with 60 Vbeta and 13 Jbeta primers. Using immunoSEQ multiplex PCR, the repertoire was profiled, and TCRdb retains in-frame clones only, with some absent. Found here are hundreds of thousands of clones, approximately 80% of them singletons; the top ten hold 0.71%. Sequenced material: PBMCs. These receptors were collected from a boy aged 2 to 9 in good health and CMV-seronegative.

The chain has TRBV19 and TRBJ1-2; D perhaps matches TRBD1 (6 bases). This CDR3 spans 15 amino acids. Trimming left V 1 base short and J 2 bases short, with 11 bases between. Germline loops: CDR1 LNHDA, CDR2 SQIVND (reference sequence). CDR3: CASSIGWGGNYGYTF. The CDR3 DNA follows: TGTGCCAGTAGTATAGGCTGGGGGGGCAACTATGGCTACACCTTC. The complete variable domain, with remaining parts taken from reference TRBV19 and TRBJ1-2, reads DGGITQSPKYLFRKEGQNVTLSCEQNLNHDAMYWYRQDPGQGLRLIYYSQIVNDFQKGDIAEGYSVSREKKESFPLTVTSAQKNPTAFYLCASSIGWGGNYGYTFGSGTRLTVV.

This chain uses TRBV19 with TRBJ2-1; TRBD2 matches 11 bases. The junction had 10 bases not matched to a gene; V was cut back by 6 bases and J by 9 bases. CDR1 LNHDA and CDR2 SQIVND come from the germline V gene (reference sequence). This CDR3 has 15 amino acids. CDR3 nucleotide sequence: TGTGCCAGTAGCCCTGGTAGCGGGGGGGTTAGTGAGCAGTTCTTC. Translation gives CASSPGSGGVSEQFF.

The CDR3 sequence is CASSQDGGGTYEQYF. The CDR3 bases are TGTGCCAGCAGCCAAGATGGGGGGGGTACCTACGAGCAGTACTTC. The chain carries TRBV14 and TRBJ2-7; the match to TRBD2 covers 7 bases. The CDR3 totals 15 residues. The germline CDR1 and CDR2 sequences are SGHDN and FVKESK. V lost 0 bases, J lost 2 bases, and 4 bases stayed unmatched.

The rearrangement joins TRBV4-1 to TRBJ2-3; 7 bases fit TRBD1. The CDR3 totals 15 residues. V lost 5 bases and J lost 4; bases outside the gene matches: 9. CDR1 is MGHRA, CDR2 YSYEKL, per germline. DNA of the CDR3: TGCGCCAGCAGCTACACAGGGGCCCGGGCAGATACGCAGTATTTT. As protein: CASSYTGARADTQYF.

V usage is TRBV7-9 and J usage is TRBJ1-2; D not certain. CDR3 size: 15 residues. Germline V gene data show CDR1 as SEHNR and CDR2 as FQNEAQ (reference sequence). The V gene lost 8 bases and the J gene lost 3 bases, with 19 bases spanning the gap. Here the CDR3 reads CASEVTRTAYYGYTF. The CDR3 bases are TGTGCCAGCGAAGTCACTAGGACTGCTTACTATGGCTACACCTTC.

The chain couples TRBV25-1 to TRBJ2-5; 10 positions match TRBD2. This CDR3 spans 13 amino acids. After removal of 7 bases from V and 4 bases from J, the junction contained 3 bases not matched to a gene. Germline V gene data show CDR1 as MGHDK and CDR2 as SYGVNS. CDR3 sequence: CASTAGGPETQYF. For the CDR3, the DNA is TGTGCCAGCACAGCGGGGGGGCCAGAGACCCAGTACTTC.

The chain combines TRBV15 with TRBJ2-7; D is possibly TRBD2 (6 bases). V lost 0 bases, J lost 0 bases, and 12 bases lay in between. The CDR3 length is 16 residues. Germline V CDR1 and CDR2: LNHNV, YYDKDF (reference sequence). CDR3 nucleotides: TGTGCCACCAGCAGAGAGAAAGGGAGGAGCTCCTACGAGCAGTACTTC. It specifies CATSREKGRSSYEQYF.

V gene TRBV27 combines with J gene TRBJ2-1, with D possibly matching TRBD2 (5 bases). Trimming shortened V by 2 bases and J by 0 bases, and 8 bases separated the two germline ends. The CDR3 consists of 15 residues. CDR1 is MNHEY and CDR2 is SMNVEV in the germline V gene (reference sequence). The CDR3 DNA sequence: TGTGCCAGCAGTTTAGGAGCGGCCTCCTACAATGAGCAGTTCTTC. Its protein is CASSLGAASYNEQFF.

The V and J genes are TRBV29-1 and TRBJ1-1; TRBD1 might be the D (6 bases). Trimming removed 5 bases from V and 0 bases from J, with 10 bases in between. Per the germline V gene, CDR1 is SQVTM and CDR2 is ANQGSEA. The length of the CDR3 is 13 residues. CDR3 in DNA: TGCAGCGTTTACAGGGTCATGAACACTGAAGCTTTCTTT. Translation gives CSVYRVMNTEAFF.

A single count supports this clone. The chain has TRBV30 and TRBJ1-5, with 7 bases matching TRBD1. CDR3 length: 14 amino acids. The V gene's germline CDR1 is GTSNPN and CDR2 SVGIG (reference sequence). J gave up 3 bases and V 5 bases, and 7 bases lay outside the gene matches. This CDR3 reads CAWATGLDNQPQHF. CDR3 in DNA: TGTGCCTGGGCGACAGGGTTAGACAATCAGCCCCAGCATTTT. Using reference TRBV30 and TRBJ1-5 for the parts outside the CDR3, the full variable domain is SQTIHQWPATLVQPVGSPLSLECTVEGTSNPNLYWYRQAAGRGLQLLFYSVGIGQISSEVPQNLSASRPQDRQFILSSKKLLLSDSGFYLCAWATGLDNQPQHFGDGTRLSIL.

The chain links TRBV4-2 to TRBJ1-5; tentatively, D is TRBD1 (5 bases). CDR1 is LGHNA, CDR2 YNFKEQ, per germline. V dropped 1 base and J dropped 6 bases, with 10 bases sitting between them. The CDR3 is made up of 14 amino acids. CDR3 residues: CASSQVRAGQPQHF. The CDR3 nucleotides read TGTGCCAGCAGCCAAGTCAGGGCTGGTCAGCCCCAGCATTTT.